Following are 3 T cell receptor beta chains from one sample sequenced in a study of blood T cell repertoires in COVID-19. Clones were read by immunoSEQ multiplex PCR, and TCRdb kept only the in-frame ones, dropping some. The sample has under 300,000 clones, approximately 85% seen once; the top ten hold 0.8%. Sample: peripheral blood. The receptors were sampled from a woman aged 25 to 39 with acute or convalescent COVID-19.

V is TRBV6-5 and J is TRBJ2-1, with TRBD2 matching 7 bases. Germline V CDR1 and CDR2: MNHEY, SVGAGI. The CDR3 covers 14 residues. Germline trimming cut 4 bases from V and 6 bases from J; bases unmatched to any gene: 6. CDR3: CASSWEGRSNEQFF. The CDR3, as DNA: TGTGCCAGCAGTTGGGAGGGCCGTAGCAATGAGCAGTTCTTC.

The chain has TRBV19 and TRBJ1-5; TRBD1 matches 10 bases. Unmatched junction bases numbered 4, after V lost 4 bases and J lost 7 bases. CDR3 length equals 14 residues. The germline gives CDR1 LNHDA, CDR2 SQIVND (reference sequence). CDR3 in amino acids: CASSTTGGRQPQHF. The CDR3 DNA reads as TGTGCCAGTAGTACGACAGGGGGCCGCCAGCCCCAGCATTTT.

The chain employs TRBV4-3 and TRBJ1-1; D is unclear. There are 15 residues in the CDR3. Per the germline V gene, CDR1 is LGHNA and CDR2 is YSLEER. V was clipped by 0 bases and J by 12 bases, with 20 bases between them. The CDR3 region is CASSQDLATGIQTFF. CDR3 in DNA: TGCGCCAGCAGCCAAGATTTGGCAACCGGGATCCAGACTTTCTTT.